The clone carrying this TCR beta chain was counted between two and nine times. Germline V gene lookup returns CDR1 SEHNR and CDR2 FQNEAQ (reference sequence). The CDR3 sequence is 16 residues long. V lost 4 bases to trimming and J lost 2 bases, with 14 bases between them. Unique molecular identifiers were incorporated into the prepared TCRbeta library. TCRdb redid the calling of the PCR reads with MiXCR, one entry per CDR3 protein. The table shows roughly 350,000 distinct CDR3 sequences, with 9% to 12% occurring only once. The data are from a study of T-cell reconstitution after alpha-beta-depleted transplantation in children.

V and J are TRBV7-9 and TRBJ1-4, with D unclear. This specimen was PBMCs from the stem cell graft donor, taken from the stem cell graft. The TCR originated in a human donor who donated a stem cell graft to a child with acute lymphoblastic leukemia. Here the CDR3 reads CASSSLREATNEKLFF. For the CDR3, the DNA is TGTGCCAGCAGCTCGTTGAGGGAGGCGACTAATGAAAAACTGTTTTTT. Supplemented by reference TRBV7-9 and TRBJ1-4, the full variable domain reads DTGVSQNPRHKITKRGQNVTFRCDPISEHNRLYWYRQTLGQGPEFLTYFQNEAQLEKSRLLSDRFSAERPKGSFSTLEIQRTEQGDSAMYLCASSSLREATNEKLFFGSGTQLSVL.